In this sample, the clone carrying this T cell receptor beta chain turned up a few times. Original data processing: Estimation of nucleated cell counts was performed using reference gene primer amplification. Measured with immunoSEQ multiplex PCR; TCRdb has only the in-frame clones, and not every one. Clone size and the V and J calls come from that table; the DNA yielded D and trimming. The sample lists about 180,000 clones, roughly 83% occurring once. This entry is derived from a study of blood T cell repertoires in COVID-19. With 6 bases clipped from V and 6 bases from J, the junction kept 8 bases outside the gene matches. CDR3 length equals 14 residues. CDR1 and CDR2 (germline): SQVTM, ANQGSEA.

The receptor was derived from a human donor in a cohort sampled during active COVID-19. The source material was peripheral blood. The genes are TRBV29-1 and TRBJ2-3; the match to TRBD2 covers 11 bases. The CDR3 DNA sequence: TGCAGCGTGACACTAGCGGGAGTATATGATACGCAGTATTTT. As protein: CSVTLAGVYDTQYF.